Listed below are T cell receptor beta chains from one sample, sequenced in a study of monozygotic twins with inflammatory bowel disease. TCRdb reprocessed the 5' RACE reads and stores each CDR3 protein as one record, lacking DNA. The repertoire table contains about 160,000 distinct CDR3 sequences. Sequencing was performed on blood. Source of these receptors: a human donor with ulcerative colitis or Crohn's disease, or a healthy co-twin of an affected twin (not recorded which). Each CDR3 is given with its conserved first and last residue. Each record gives: J gene, V gene, CDR3 protein.

>TRBJ1-2|TRBV7-2
CASSLVSNYYGYTF
>TRBJ2-1|TRBV20-1
CSVAGGVYNEQFF
>TRBJ1-3|TRBV6-1
CASSEDRVAGNTIYF
>TRBJ1-3|TRBV18
CASSTAAGFAGNTIYF
>TRBJ2-2|TRBV7-3
CASSPVGDSNTGELFF
>TRBJ1-5|TRBV20-1
CSARGTNANQPQHF
>TRBJ1-1|TRBV29-1
CSVEIVNTEAFF
>TRBJ2-2|TRBV10-3
CAGGTSLENTGELFF
>TRBJ1-2|TRBV5-6
CASSLFGVYGYTF
>TRBJ2-5|TRBV20-1
CSATRSYTGDFLETQYF
>TRBJ1-5|TRBV11-3
CASSLVKVGSPDRNDSNQPQHF
>TRBJ2-7|TRBV20-1
CSAQTGVTYEQYF
>TRBJ2-1|TRBV7-3
CASSLEGASVQFF
>TRBJ2-3|TRBV4-2
CASSQEKRDTQYF
>TRBJ2-7|TRBV10-3
CALRGGTGASYEQYF
>TRBJ2-1|TRBV4-2
CASSQDFRGSDNEQFF
>TRBJ1-1|TRBV7-2
CASSLQPTEAFF